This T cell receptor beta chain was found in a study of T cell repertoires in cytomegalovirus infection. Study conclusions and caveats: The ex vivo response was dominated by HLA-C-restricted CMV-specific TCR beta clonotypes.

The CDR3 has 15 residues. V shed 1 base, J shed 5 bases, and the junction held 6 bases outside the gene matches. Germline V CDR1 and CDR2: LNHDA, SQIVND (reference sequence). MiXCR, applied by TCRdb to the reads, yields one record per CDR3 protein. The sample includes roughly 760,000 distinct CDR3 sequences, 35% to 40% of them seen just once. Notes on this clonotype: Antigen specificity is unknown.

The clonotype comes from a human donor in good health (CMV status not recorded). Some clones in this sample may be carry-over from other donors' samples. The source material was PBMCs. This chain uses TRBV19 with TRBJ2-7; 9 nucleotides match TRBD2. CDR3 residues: CASSIVLAGIHEQYF. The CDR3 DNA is TGTGCCAGTAGTATAGTTCTAGCGGGAATCCACGAGCAGTACTTC.